These 23 T cell receptor beta chains share one sample of origin, sequenced in a study of prognosis after radiotherapy for stage I lung cancer. With two-round multiplex PCR, TCR beta CDR3 sequences were amplified from genomic DNA. First-round PCR amplification was performed with primers specific to each TRBV and TRBJ gene. TCRdb passed the multiplex PCR reads through MiXCR, listing each CDR3 protein once. The sample holds around 16,000 distinct CDR3 sequences, about 40% seen once. Sequenced here: PBMCs, sampled before or after stereotactic body radiation therapy (not recorded which). Receptors originate from a donor at least 50 years old with non-small cell lung cancer.

The CDR3 DNA reads as TGTGCCAGCAGCATCGGGGTGGCTGGCGGGGAGCTGTTTTTT. Protein sequence: CASSIGVAGGELFF. The chain couples TRBV7-3 to TRBJ2-2; D possibly corresponds to TRBD2 (5 bases). Germline values: CDR1 SGHTA, CDR2 FQGTGA. The CDR3 covers 14 residues. V was shortened by 5 bases and J by 7 bases, with 14 bases between the two germline ends.

A word on this clonotype: This clone may be a read error of a much larger clone one base away. The chain carries TRBV20-1 and TRBJ2-1; either TRBD1 or TRBD2 may supply D (5 bases each). Germline-derived CDR1 and CDR2 are DFQATT and SNEGSKA (reference sequence). This CDR3 is built from 16 residues. V shed 4 bases and J shed 1 base, with 17 bases lying between them. In nucleotides, the CDR3 is TGCAGTGCTACTGGGGGTAGCAGGAGTTCCTACAATGAGCAGTTCTTC. Amino acids: CSATGGSRSSYNEQFF.

This clonotype has a single count. One junction end disagrees with the germline gene, perhaps due to a read error. The V gene is TRBV30, the J gene TRBJ2-2, with 9 bases aligning to TRBD2. The CDR3 has 15 residues. The germline V gene encodes CDR1 GTSNPN and CDR2 SVGIG (reference sequence). CDR3 in amino acids: CSWRIAGVNTGELFF. CDR3 bases: TGTTCCTGGAGGATAGCGGGGGTCAACACCGGGGAGCTTTTTTTT.

The chain joins TRBV5-1 to TRBJ1-1; D is unresolved. The V and J ends lost 1 base and 1 base respectively, with 8 bases between them. CDR3 length: 14 amino acids. In germline, CDR1 is SGHRS, CDR2 YFSETQ. As DNA, the CDR3 is TGCGCCAGCAGCTTGCTTCCGACGAACACTGAAGCTTTCTTT. It translates to CASSLLPTNTEAFF.

This clonotype has at least ten counts. The chain couples TRBV20-1 to TRBJ1-5, with 9 bases identical to TRBD1. CDR3 size: 17 residues. Germline V gene data show CDR1 as DFQATT and CDR2 as SNEGSKA (reference sequence). Trimming cost V 5 bases and J 2 bases; bases outside gene matches: 13. The CDR3 region has the DNA TGCAGTGCTCACCACCGCTGGACAGGGGATGGCAATCAGCCCCAGCATTTT. It is translated as CSAHHRWTGDGNQPQHF.

In regard to this clonotype: It may be a read error: a sequence one base away is much more abundant. V and J are TRBV25-1 and TRBJ2-7, with TRBD1 as a possible D gene (5 bases). The CDR3 spans 12 residues. Germline CDR1 is MGHDK and CDR2 is SYGVNS. CDR3: CASSVDNYDQYF. The CDR3 bases are TGTGCCAGCAGTGTGGACAACTACGATCAGTACTTC.

This clonotype was found many times. This chain joins TRBV3-2 and TRBJ2-7; the table names TRBD1, a call not compared with the DNA. TRBV3-2 is given as a pseudogene. This CDR3 has 15 amino acids. CDR3 coding DNA: TGTGCCAGCAGCAAAACAGGACGTCCCTCCCACGAGCAGTACTTC. This translates into CASSKTGRPSHEQYF.

This clonotype was seen ten or more times. This chain uses TRBV7-6 with TRBJ2-6, with D uncertain. This CDR3 has 18 amino acids. CDR1 SGHVS and CDR2 FNYEAQ come from the germline V gene. Trimming took off 1 base at V and 1 base at J, with 14 bases between the two ends. This CDR3 reads CASSLGVVGLSGANVLTF. The DNA for the CDR3 is TGTGCCAGCAGCTTAGGGGTGGTTGGTTTATCTGGGGCCAACGTCCTGACTTTC. The entire variable domain, with the rest obtained from reference TRBV7-6 and TRBJ2-6, is as follows: GAGVSQSPRYKVTKRGQDVALRCDPISGHVSLYWYRQALGQGPEFLTYFNYEAQQDKSGLPNDRFSAERPEGSISTLTIQRTEQRDSAMYRCASSLGVVGLSGANVLTFGAGSRLTVL.

The chain employs TRBV11-2 and TRBJ1-5; D unresolved. There are 15 residues in the CDR3. Trimming cost V 5 bases and J 5 bases, with 16 bases left between them. Germline CDR1 reads SGHAT; CDR2 reads FQNNGV. In DNA, the CDR3 is TGTGCCAGCAGCCCGCCAGGAAGGACGGATCAGCCCCAGCATTTT. Amino acids: CASSPPGRTDQPQHF.

This clonotype occurred many times. The CDR3 DNA follows: TGTGCCAGCAGCGAAAGCGGGGCATCCTACGAGCAGTACTTC. It encodes CASSESGASYEQYF. The chain is built from TRBV2 and TRBJ2-7; 7 nucleotides agree with TRBD2. Germline CDR1 is SNHLY and CDR2 is FYNNEI. Trimming cost V 6 bases and J 1 base; bases outside gene matches: 6. This CDR3 has 14 residues.

As to this clonotype: Mismatch with germline at one junction end may stem from a read error. CDR3 DNA: TGCGCCAGCAGTGGGCGACAGTTATCCTACGAGCAGTACTTC. As protein: CASSGRQLSYEQYF. The rearrangement joins TRBV6-2 or TRBV6-3 to TRBJ2-7, with D possibly TRBD1 on 5 matching bases. Germline V gene data show CDR1 as MNHEY and CDR2 as SVGEGT. The CDR3 consists of 14 residues.

In its sample, this clonotype was seen many times. The chain employs TRBV7-9 and TRBJ2-3, with 12 nucleotides matching TRBD2. J lost 0 bases, V lost 4 bases, and 5 bases had no gene match. This CDR3 has 17 residues. CDR1 and CDR2 from the germline V gene are SEHNR and FQNEAQ (reference sequence). The CDR3 bases are TGTGCCAGCAGCTCGGGACTAGCGGGTGGGAGCACAGATACGCAGTATTTT. Residues: CASSSGLAGGSTDTQYF.

This clonotype was observed at least ten times. V is TRBV30 and J is TRBJ1-2, with 7 bases matching TRBD1. V lost 2 bases and J lost 7; bases outside the gene matches: 16. The CDR3 covers 16 residues. Germline V gives CDR1 GTSNPN, CDR2 SVGIG (reference sequence). As DNA, the CDR3 is TGTGCCTGGAGTCGGGGACAGACTATCTTAACGGGTGGCTACACCTTC. Protein sequence: CAWSRGQTILTGGYTF. Looking up the rest from reference TRBV30 and TRBJ1-2 gives the full variable domain: SQTIHQWPATLVQPVGSPLSLECTVEGTSNPNLYWYRQAAGRGLQLLFYSVGIGQISSEVPQNLSASRPQDRQFILSSKKLLLSDSGFYLCAWSRGQTILTGGYTFGSGTRLTVV.

This clonotype was recorded at least ten times. The DNA of the CDR3 is TGTGCCAGCAGTTTGAGTAGGGGGTGGCAGCCCCAGCATTTT. This translates into CASSLSRGWQPQHF. The chain uses TRBV28 and TRBJ1-5; possible D gene TRBD1, 6 bases. The germline CDR1 and CDR2 sequences are MDHEN and SYDVKM. This CDR3 contains 14 residues. V lost 3 bases to trimming and J lost 7 bases, with 13 bases between them.

This clonotype was counted ten times or more. This chain joins TRBV28 and TRBJ2-3, with D perhaps TRBD2 (5 bases). From germline, CDR1 is MDHEN and CDR2 SYDVKM. V shed 7 bases and J shed 1 base, with 24 bases lying between them. The CDR3 covers 18 residues. CDR3 sequence (DNA): TGTGCCAGCACTTCCCCATTCGGGATTTCAATGGGCACAGATACGCAGTATTTT. Its translation: CASTSPFGISMGTDTQYF.

The genes are TRBV7-8 and TRBJ1-5; possible D gene TRBD1, 6 bases. There are 16 residues in the CDR3. Germline loops: CDR1 SGHVS, CDR2 FQNEAQ. The germline V and J ends were trimmed by 5 bases and 3 bases, with 17 bases remaining between them. CDR3 bases: TGTGCCAGCAGCGGATCCCCGGGGGGCAACAATCAGCCCCAGCATTTT. This encodes CASSGSPGGNNQPQHF.

This clonotype was seen ten or more times. The rearrangement joins TRBV6-1 to TRBJ2-3; a possible D gene is TRBD2 (6 bases). V dropped 5 bases and J dropped 4 bases, with 13 bases sitting between them. Looked up from germline, CDR1 is MNHNS and CDR2 is SASEGT. This CDR3 has 14 amino acids. The CDR3 sequence: CASSRDLVADTQYF. The DNA for the CDR3 is TGTGCCAGCAGTCGGGACTTGGTTGCAGATACGCAGTATTTT.

This chain connects TRBV30 to TRBJ2-1; 9 nucleotides match TRBD2. The length of the CDR3 is 14 residues. Losses at the gene ends were 0 bases for V and 12 bases for J; bases not matched to a gene: 9. Looked up from germline, CDR1 is GTSNPN and CDR2 is SVGIG (reference sequence). CDR3 loop: CAWSVMASGTVQFF. The CDR3 DNA is TGTGCCTGGAGTGTAATGGCTAGCGGGACGGTGCAGTTCTTC.

This clonotype appeared many times. The chain recombines TRBV19 with TRBJ2-1; the D is unclear. The CDR3 spans 13 residues. Germline assignment: CDR1 LNHDA and CDR2 SQIVND (reference sequence). Trimming stripped 0 bases from V and 9 bases from J, with 9 bases between. CDR3 region: CASSIEGYLEQFF. Here the CDR3 DNA reads TGTGCCAGTAGTATAGAGGGGTACCTTGAGCAGTTCTTC.

By sample fraction, this clonotype is medium-sized. The rearrangement joins TRBV5-1 to TRBJ2-1, with 9 nucleotides matching TRBD1. Germline values: CDR1 SGHRS, CDR2 YFSETQ. The CDR3 totals 14 residues. Germline trimming cut 2 bases from V and 12 bases from J; bases unmatched to any gene: 9. The CDR3 DNA is TGCGCCAGCAGCTTTCTCCCGGGACAGGGAGGGCAGTTCTTC. This sequence encodes CASSFLPGQGGQFF.

This clonotype was recorded many times. CDR3 nucleotide sequence: TGCGCCAGCAGCCTGTCCCCGGGACAGGACTATGGCTACACCTTC. It translates to CASSLSPGQDYGYTF. This rearrangement joins TRBV5-1 to TRBJ1-2; 8 bases are shared with TRBD1. Germline V gene lookup returns CDR1 SGHRS and CDR2 YFSETQ. The J segment lost 3 bases and the V segment lost 4 bases, leaving 8 bases of the junction unmatched. The CDR3 covers 15 residues.

This clonotype was counted at least ten times. The chain has TRBV6-4 and TRBJ1-1; D is perhaps TRBD1 (5 bases). Germline V gene data show CDR1 as MRHNA and CDR2 as SNTAGT. The length of the CDR3 is 13 residues. V was cut by 6 bases and J by 3 bases, with 11 bases left in between. CDR3 amino acids: CASRIQADTEAFF. CDR3 DNA: TGTGCCAGCAGGATACAGGCGGACACTGAAGCTTTCTTT.

This clonotype was counted at least ten times. V is TRBV2 and J is TRBJ2-7; 10 bases fit TRBD2. Germline trimming cut 6 bases from V and 4 bases from J; bases unmatched to any gene: 6. In germline, CDR1 is SNHLY, CDR2 FYNNEI. This CDR3 comprises 14 residues. CDR3 region: CASRKRGGPYEQYF. The CDR3, as DNA: TGTGCCAGCAGGAAGCGGGGGGGCCCATACGAGCAGTACTTC.